Reported below is one T cell receptor beta chain. Its antigen is still unknown. Some clones are missing from TCRdb's copy, which holds only in-frame ones; the method was immunoSEQ multiplex PCR. This table holds some 58,000 clones, over 80% found once. This record belongs to a study of OX40 agonist ivuxolimab in advanced cancers. Overall study results and limits: Dose levels from 0.1 to 3.0 mg/kg saw CD4+ and CD8+ blood T cells expand clonally by week 6. Expanded clones tended on average to be more numerous among CD8+ T cells than CD4+.

The V gene's germline CDR1 is MNHNY and CDR2 SVGAGI (reference sequence). CDR3 length: 13 amino acids. Trimming shortened V by 9 bases and J by 5 bases, and 16 bases separated the two germline ends. The receptor was derived from an adult with an advanced solid tumor such as melanoma, head and neck, liver or kidney cancer. V gene TRBV6-6 combines with J gene TRBJ2-5, with D unresolved. Sequences were derived from CD4+ or CD8+ T cells sorted from blood, sampled in a trial of the OX40 agonist ivuxolimab. This chain's CDR3 is CASAQAARETQYF. CDR3 nucleotide sequence: TGTGCCAGTGCCCAGGCGGCACGGGAGACCCAGTACTTC.